This T cell receptor (beta chain) was recorded in a study of regulatory T cells in long-lasting Graves disease. Construction of the TCR beta libraries employed iRepertoire HTBI primers in conjunction with Arm-PCR of CDR3 regions. TCRdb re-analysed the multiplex PCR reads in MiXCR, keeping a single row per CDR3 protein. Seen here are some 450,000 distinct CDR3 sequences, less than 20% observed once, and the top ten hold around 10%. Time point reported: newly diagnosed GD, antithyroid drugs for less than 3 months. PBMC-derived RNA was used for the TCR library. The germline V gene encodes CDR1 LNHDA and CDR2 SQIVND (reference sequence). This CDR3 comprises 15 residues. V trimming: 1 base; J trimming: 3 bases; junction bases outside the gene matches: 2. The sample also formed part of further work on T cells in Graves' hyperthyroidism and ophthalmopathy. As reported in that work: Clinical symptoms, serum thyroxine, TRAb, thyroid ultrasound and orbital computed tomography informed diagnoses. TCR CDR3 regions were first amplified by RT-PCR with HTBI primers.

The V and J genes are TRBV19 and TRBJ2-1, with 8 bases fitting TRBD2. The TCR was taken from a woman in her twenties or thirties with Graves disease. The specimen was peripheral blood mononuclear cells (PBMCs), collected at new diagnosis, from a patient treated with antithyroid drugs. Written as DNA, the CDR3 is TGTGCCAGTAGTATAGGGAGCGGGAGCTACAATGAGCAGTTCTTC. It yields the protein CASSIGSGSYNEQFF.